The 22 T cell receptor beta chains reported below all come from one sample, sequenced in a study of T cells after posttransplantation cyclophosphamide. TCRdb's copy holds only in-frame clones and misses some; the assay was immunoSEQ multiplex PCR. The sample contains more than 50,000 clones, 70% to 90% of which appear only once. Sequenced material: PBMCs. The receptors shown here come from a man aged 30-40 years with a blood cancer, CMV-positive, and with a related stem cell donor.

Points on this clone: Germline and junction disagree at one end, which may indicate a read error. The chain couples TRBV28 to TRBJ2-3; 9 bases align to TRBD2. The germline V gene has CDR1 MDHEN and CDR2 SYDVKM. This CDR3 contains 16 residues. The CDR3 DNA follows: TGCCAGCACCCTAGCGGGACCCCTACATACACAGATACGCAGTATTTT. Its translation: CQHPSGTPTYTDTQYF.

The CDR3 protein is CASSQGHVRGNEQFF. For the CDR3, the DNA is TGTGCCAGCAGCCAGGGCCATGTAAGAGGCAATGAGCAGTTCTTC. The genes are TRBV27 and TRBJ2-1; a weak D match, TRBD1 (5 bases). CDR1 is MNHEY, CDR2 SMNVEV, per germline (reference sequence). V lost 6 bases and J lost 6, with 18 bases in between. This CDR3 has 15 residues.

The chain is built from TRBV6-1 and TRBJ2-3; 14 bases line up with TRBD2. CDR1 MNHNS and CDR2 SASEGT come from the germline V gene. The CDR3 sequence is 18 residues long. V lost 3 bases, J lost 5 bases, and 10 bases stayed unmatched. The CDR3 loop reads CASSEREGLAGVKDTQYF. DNA of the CDR3: TGTGCCAGCAGTGAGAGGGAGGGACTAGCGGGAGTGAAAGATACGCAGTATTTT.

The V and J genes are TRBV2 and TRBJ2-4; TRBD1 might be the D (7 bases). CDR3 length: 15 amino acids. The V end was cut by 4 bases, the J end by 3 bases, with 13 bases between. Germline V CDR1 and CDR2: SNHLY, FYNNEI. The CDR3, as DNA: TGTGCCAGCAGTGTGGAGGGGGCTGTCAAAAACATTCAGTACTTC. As protein: CASSVEGAVKNIQYF.

This chain joins TRBV19 and TRBJ2-3; 14 bases map to TRBD2. Per germline, CDR1 LNHDA and CDR2 SQIVND (reference sequence). Trimming removed 4 bases from V and 3 bases from J; junction bases left unmatched: 6. This CDR3 is built from 17 residues. The CDR3 DNA sequence: TGTGCCAGTAGTACTGGACTAGCGGGAGGTTTTACAGATACGCAGTATTTT. Protein product: CASSTGLAGGFTDTQYF.

The chain is built from TRBV5-1 and TRBJ1-1, with D unclear. Trimming took off 0 bases at V and 2 bases at J, with 11 bases between the two ends. CDR1 is SGHRS and CDR2 is YFSETQ in the germline V gene. The CDR3 covers 15 residues. This CDR3 is CASSLAAGGNTEAFF. The CDR3 region has the DNA TGCGCCAGCAGCTTGGCCGCGGGAGGAAACACTGAAGCTTTCTTT.

The chain has TRBV5-4 and TRBJ2-1, with 11 bases that match TRBD2. The CDR3 length is 16 residues. From germline, CDR1 is SGHNT and CDR2 YYREEE (reference sequence). With V trimmed by 1 base and J by 10 bases, 10 bases remained unmatched. The CDR3 loop reads CASSLLVLAGVSEQFF. In DNA form, the CDR3 reads TGTGCCAGCAGCTTGCTCGTACTAGCGGGAGTGAGCGAGCAGTTCTTC.

This sequence joins TRBV7-2 and TRBJ2-3; 12 bases fit TRBD2. With 4 bases clipped from V and 4 bases from J, the junction kept 6 bases outside the gene matches. The CDR3 extends over 16 amino acids. The germline V gene encodes CDR1 SGHTA and CDR2 FQGNSA. CDR3 nucleotides: TGTGCCAGCAGCTCTTCTAGCGGGAGGGGGGCAGATACGCAGTATTTT. This codes for CASSSSSGRGADTQYF.

The V gene is TRBV6-6, the J gene TRBJ2-1, with 8 positions matching TRBD2. The germline V gene has CDR1 MNHNY and CDR2 SVGAGI (reference sequence). The trim removed 2 bases at V and 7 bases at J, leaving 7 bases unmatched. The CDR3 loop spans 15 amino acids. CDR3 sequence: CASSYGGGRRNEQFF. CDR3 in DNA: TGTGCCAGCAGTTACGGGGGCGGGAGGAGGAATGAGCAGTTCTTC.

V is TRBV18 and J is TRBJ1-1; 7 nucleotides line up with TRBD1. The germline CDR1 and CDR2 sequences are KGHSH and LQKENI. The junction had 13 bases not matched to a gene; V was cut back by 3 bases and J by 0 bases. This CDR3 is built from 18 residues. The CDR3 here is CASSPTGRRGRLNTEAFF. The CDR3 region has the DNA TGTGCCAGCTCACCCACGGGACGGAGGGGGCGCCTGAACACTGAAGCTTTCTTT.

The count of this clone is one. The chain is built from TRBV29-1 and TRBJ2-5; unclear D gene. V was shortened by 1 base and J by 7 bases, with 19 bases between the two germline ends. This CDR3 contains 15 residues. CDR1 and CDR2 (germline): SQVTM, ANQGSEA. CDR3 residues: CSVEVIAWVPGTQYF. In DNA form, the CDR3 reads TGCAGCGTTGAAGTGATTGCTTGGGTCCCAGGGACCCAGTACTTC.

The chain has TRBV5-1 and TRBJ2-5; 10 nucleotides agree with TRBD1. The germline V gene has CDR1 SGHRS and CDR2 YFSETQ. Trimming took 0 bases from V and 7 from J; bases not matched to a gene: 9. This CDR3 comprises 16 residues. For the CDR3, the DNA is TGCGCCAGCAGCTTGGATGACAGGGGGCGCGGGGGGACCCAGTACTTC. Its protein is CASSLDDRGRGGTQYF.

The chain combines TRBV6-5 with TRBJ2-1, with D perhaps TRBD2 (6 bases). Trimming cost V 10 bases and J 8 bases, with 12 bases left between them. The V gene's germline CDR1 is MNHEY and CDR2 SVGAGI. This CDR3 comprises 11 residues. CDR3 residues: CATWGDHEQFF. The CDR3 DNA sequence: TGTGCCACCTGGGGGGATCATGAGCAGTTCTTC.

This clone was seen a single time. V gene TRBV7-6 combines with J gene TRBJ2-2; 9 nucleotides match TRBD1. The CDR3 sequence is 15 residues long. V lost 5 bases and J lost 3; bases outside the gene matches: 4. The germline gives CDR1 SGHVS, CDR2 FNYEAQ. The CDR3 DNA is TGTGCCAGCAGCCCCCGGGACAGGGACACCGGGGAGCTGTTTTTT. Translating it yields CASSPRDRDTGELFF.

The chain couples TRBV5-1 to TRBJ2-5; 8 nucleotides line up with TRBD2. This CDR3 contains 15 residues. Germline assignment: CDR1 SGHRS and CDR2 YFSETQ. After removal of 2 bases from V and 0 bases from J, the junction contained 3 bases not matched to a gene. CDR3 region: CASSLASGYQETQYF. DNA of the CDR3: TGCGCCAGCAGCTTAGCTAGCGGGTACCAAGAGACCCAGTACTTC.

The rearrangement links TRBV27 to TRBJ1-5; D unclear. The V gene's germline CDR1 is MNHEY and CDR2 SMNVEV (reference sequence). The V gene lost 4 bases and the J gene lost 1 base, with 11 bases spanning the gap. CDR3 length equals 15 residues. CDR3 residues: CASSSRAGSNQPQHF. CDR3 coding DNA: TGTGCCAGCAGTTCCCGGGCGGGGAGCAATCAGCCCCAGCATTTT.

This CDR3 reads CASTLGPGQGNTIYF. The CDR3 DNA sequence: TGTGCCAGCACCCTCGGACCGGGACAGGGAAACACCATATATTTT. The J gene is TRBJ1-3, the V gene TRBV9; 7 bases agree with TRBD1. J lost 4 bases, V lost 6 bases, and 10 bases had no gene match. Looked up from germline, CDR1 is SGDLS and CDR2 is YYNGEE. There are 15 residues in the CDR3. Complete variable domain (other parts from reference TRBV9 and TRBJ1-3): DSGVTQTPKHLITATGQRVTLRCSPRSGDLSVYWYQQSLDQGLQFLIQYYNGEERAKGNILERFSAQQFPDLHSELNLSSLELGDSALYFCASTLGPGQGNTIYFGEGSWLTVV.

The chain has TRBV2 and TRBJ1-5; D call uncertain. Germline CDR1 SNHLY, CDR2 FYNNEI. The ends were cut back, 0 bases at V and 0 bases at J, with 12 bases in the middle. The CDR3 contains 17 residues. The CDR3 DNA reads TGTGCCAGCAGTGAAGCGCCGGTCGCCTATAGCAATCAGCCCCAGCATTTT. Translated, it gives CASSEAPVAYSNQPQHF.

V usage is TRBV6-1 and J usage is TRBJ1-1; the D is unclear. Between the trimmed V and J ends, which lost 6 bases and 6 bases, there was a span of 5 bases. Germline V gives CDR1 MNHNS, CDR2 SASEGT. The CDR3 runs 10 residues. The CDR3 bases are TGTGCCAGCAGACGGGCTGAAGCTTTCTTT. This encodes CASRRAEAFF.

V is TRBV27 and J is TRBJ1-2; a possible D gene is TRBD1 (5 bases). The CDR3 is 13 residues long. Looked up from germline, CDR1 is MNHEY and CDR2 is SMNVEV (reference sequence). The V end lost 1 base, the J end lost 10 bases, and 13 bases lay between the germline ends. The CDR3 reads CASSLFGTIDYTF. CDR3 in DNA: TGTGCCAGCAGTTTATTCGGGACTATCGACTACACCTTC.

The V call is TRBV29-1, the J call TRBJ2-7, with 11 bases that match TRBD2. Trimming removed 3 bases from V and 2 bases from J; junction bases left unmatched: 0. Germline CDR1 is SQVTM and CDR2 is ANQGSEA. There are 13 residues in the CDR3. CDR3 nucleotide sequence: TGCAGCGTTGAGACTAGCGGGGCCTACGAGCAGTACTTC. Its translation: CSVETSGAYEQYF.

This clone turned up a few times. V and J are TRBV7-8 and TRBJ2-7; 10 nucleotides line up with TRBD2. V was pared by 5 bases and J by 4 bases, with 2 bases of the junction left unmatched. The CDR3 covers 13 residues. Germline V gene sequence: CDR1 SGHVS, CDR2 FQNEAQ. The DNA for the CDR3 is TGTGCCAGCAGCACGACTAGCGGGTACGAGCAGTACTTC. It codes for CASSTTSGYEQYF.